Here is one TCR beta chain with its context. Source study methods: Estimates of nucleated cell counts were drawn from the amplification of reference gene primers. Profiling relied on immunoSEQ multiplex PCR, and the TCRdb table lists in-frame clones only, not all of them. The D gene and trimming were derived from the DNA, and the V and J assignments and clone size from that table. The table records 81,000 or so clones, about 92% of them present only once. Trimming at V came to 3 bases and at J to 4 bases, leaving 13 bases not matched to a gene. The CDR3 covers 17 residues. CDR1 and CDR2 (germline): MDHEN, SYDVKM. This entry belongs to a study of blood T cell repertoires in COVID-19. About the study: Material from acute and convalescent COVID-19 was sourced from the United States, Italy and Spain. The cDNA or gDNA used as material had been derived from T cells, B-cell-depleted T cells, or PBMCs.

The chain uses TRBV28 and TRBJ2-5; 8 bases map to TRBD2. The specimen sequenced was peripheral blood. This clonotype was obtained from a woman aged 60-75 years with active COVID-19. The CDR3 bases are TGTGCCAGCAGTTTCACCCCAGGGCGGGGGGTCGGAGAGACCCAGTACTTC. Translation: CASSFTPGRGVGETQYF. Full variable domain (remainder filled in from reference TRBV28 and TRBJ2-5): DVKVTQSSRYLVKRTGEKVFLECVQDMDHENMFWYRQDPGLGLRLIYFSYDVKMKEKGDIPEGYSVSREKKERFSLILESASTNQTSMYLCASSFTPGRGVGETQYFGPGTRLLVL.